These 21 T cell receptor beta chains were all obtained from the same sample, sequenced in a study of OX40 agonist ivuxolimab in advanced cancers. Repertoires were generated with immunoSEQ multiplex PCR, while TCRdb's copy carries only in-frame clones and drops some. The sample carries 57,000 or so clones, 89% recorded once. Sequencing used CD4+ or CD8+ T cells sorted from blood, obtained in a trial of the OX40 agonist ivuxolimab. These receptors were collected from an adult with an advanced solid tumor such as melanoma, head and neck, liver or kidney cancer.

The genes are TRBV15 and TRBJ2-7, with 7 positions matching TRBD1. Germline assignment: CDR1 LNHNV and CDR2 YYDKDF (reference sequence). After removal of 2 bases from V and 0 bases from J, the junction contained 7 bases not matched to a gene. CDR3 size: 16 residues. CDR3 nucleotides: TGTGCCACCAGCAGACAGGGGACAGCACCCTCCTACGAGCAGTACTTC. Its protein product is CATSRQGTAPSYEQYF.

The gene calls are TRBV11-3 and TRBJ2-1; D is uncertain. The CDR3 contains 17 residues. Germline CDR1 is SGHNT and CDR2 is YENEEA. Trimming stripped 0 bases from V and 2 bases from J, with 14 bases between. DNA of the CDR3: TGTGCCAGCAGCTTAGAATTATTGGCTTCAACCTACAATGAGCAGTTCTTC. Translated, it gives CASSLELLASTYNEQFF.

The CDR3 nucleotides are TGTGCCAGCAGTTTTGCCAATAACTATGGCTACACCTTC. Translation: CASSFANNYGYTF. This chain links TRBV28 with TRBJ1-2; no clear D. Germline CDR1 and CDR2: MDHEN and SYDVKM. The V end lost 3 bases, the J end lost 1 base, and 6 bases lay between the germline ends. This CDR3 spans 13 amino acids.

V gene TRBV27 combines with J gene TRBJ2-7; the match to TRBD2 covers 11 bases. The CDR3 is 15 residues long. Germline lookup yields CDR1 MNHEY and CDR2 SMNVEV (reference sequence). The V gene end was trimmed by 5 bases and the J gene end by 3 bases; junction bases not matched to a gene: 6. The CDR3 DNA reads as TGTGCCAGCAGTATACTAGCGGGAGATAACTACGAGCAGTACTTC. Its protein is CASSILAGDNYEQYF.

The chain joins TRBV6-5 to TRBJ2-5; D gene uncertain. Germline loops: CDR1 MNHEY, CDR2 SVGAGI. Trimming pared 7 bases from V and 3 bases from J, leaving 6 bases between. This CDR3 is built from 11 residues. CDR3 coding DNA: TGTGCCAGCATTAATAAAGAGACCCAGTACTTC. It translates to CASINKETQYF.

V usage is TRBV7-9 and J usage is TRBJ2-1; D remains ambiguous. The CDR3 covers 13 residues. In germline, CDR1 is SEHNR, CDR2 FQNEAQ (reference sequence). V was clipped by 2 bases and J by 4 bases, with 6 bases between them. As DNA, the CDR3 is TGTGCCAGCAGCTTAAACAGTTACAATGAGCAGTTCTTC. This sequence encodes CASSLNSYNEQFF.

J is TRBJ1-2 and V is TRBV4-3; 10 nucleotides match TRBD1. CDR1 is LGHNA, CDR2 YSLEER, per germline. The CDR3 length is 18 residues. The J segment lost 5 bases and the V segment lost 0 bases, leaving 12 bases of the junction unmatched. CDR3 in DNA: TGCGCCAGCAGCCAAGATTGGGGCCCCGGGACAGGGGAATATGGCTACACCTTC. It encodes CASSQDWGPGTGEYGYTF.

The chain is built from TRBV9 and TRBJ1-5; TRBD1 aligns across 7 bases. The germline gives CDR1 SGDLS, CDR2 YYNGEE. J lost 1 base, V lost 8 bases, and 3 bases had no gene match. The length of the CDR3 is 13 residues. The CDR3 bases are TGTGCCAGGCCGGGACAGAGCAATCAGCCCCAGCATTTT. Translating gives CARPGQSNQPQHF.

CDR3 in amino acids: CATSRYRAGHKETQYF. The CDR3 DNA reads as TGTGCCACCAGCAGATACAGAGCGGGCCATAAAGAGACCCAGTACTTC. This chain joins TRBV15 and TRBJ2-5, with D possibly being TRBD2 (6 bases). CDR1 is LNHNV, CDR2 YYDKDF, per germline (reference sequence). The ends were cut back, 2 bases at V and 3 bases at J, with 16 bases in the middle. This CDR3 is built from 16 residues.

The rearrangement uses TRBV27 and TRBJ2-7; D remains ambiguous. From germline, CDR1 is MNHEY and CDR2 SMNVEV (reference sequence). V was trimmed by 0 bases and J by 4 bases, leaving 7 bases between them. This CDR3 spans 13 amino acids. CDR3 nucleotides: TGTGCCAGCAGTTTATCATTTGGGTACGAGCAGTACTTC. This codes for CASSLSFGYEQYF.

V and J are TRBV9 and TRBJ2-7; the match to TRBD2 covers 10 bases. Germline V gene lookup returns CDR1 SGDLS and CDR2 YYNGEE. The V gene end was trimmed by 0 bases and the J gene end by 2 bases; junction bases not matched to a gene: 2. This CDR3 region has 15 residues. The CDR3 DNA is TGTGCCAGCAGCGTAGGAGGGACTAGCGCCTACGAGCAGTACTTC. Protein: CASSVGGTSAYEQYF. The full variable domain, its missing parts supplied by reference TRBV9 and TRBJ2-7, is DSGVTQTPKHLITATGQRVTLRCSPRSGDLSVYWYQQSLDQGLQFLIQYYNGEERAKGNILERFSAQQFPDLHSELNLSSLELGDSALYFCASSVGGTSAYEQYFGPGTRLTVT.

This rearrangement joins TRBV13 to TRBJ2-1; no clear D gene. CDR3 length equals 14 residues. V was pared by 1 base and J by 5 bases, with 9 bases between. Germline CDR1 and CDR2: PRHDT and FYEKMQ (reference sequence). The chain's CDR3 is CASSLEVVDNEQFF. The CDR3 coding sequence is TGTGCCAGCAGCTTAGAAGTAGTTGACAATGAGCAGTTCTTC. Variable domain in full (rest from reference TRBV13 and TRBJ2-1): AAGVIQSPRHLIKEKRETATLKCYPIPRHDTVYWYQQGPGQDPQFLISFYEKMQSDKGSIPDRFSAQQFSDYHSELNMSSLELGDSALYFCASSLEVVDNEQFFGPGTRLTVL.

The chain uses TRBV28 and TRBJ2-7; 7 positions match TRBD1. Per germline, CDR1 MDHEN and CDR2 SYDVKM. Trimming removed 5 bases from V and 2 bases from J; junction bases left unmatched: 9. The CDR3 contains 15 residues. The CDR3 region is CASSHGTARPYEQYF. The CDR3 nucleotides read TGTGCCAGCAGTCACGGGACAGCCAGACCCTACGAGCAGTACTTC.

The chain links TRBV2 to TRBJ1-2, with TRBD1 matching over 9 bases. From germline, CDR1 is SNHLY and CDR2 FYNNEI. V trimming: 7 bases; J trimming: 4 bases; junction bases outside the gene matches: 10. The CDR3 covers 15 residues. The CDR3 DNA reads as TGTGCCAGCACCCTCATAACAGGGGGCTCCTATGGCTACACCTTC. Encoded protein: CASTLITGGSYGYTF.

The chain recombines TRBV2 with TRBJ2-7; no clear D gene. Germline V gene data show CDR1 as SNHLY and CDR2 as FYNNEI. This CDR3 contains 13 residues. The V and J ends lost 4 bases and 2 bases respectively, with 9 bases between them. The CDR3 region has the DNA TGTGCCAGCAGTGTAGGCGGAACCTACGAGCAGTACTTC. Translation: CASSVGGTYEQYF.

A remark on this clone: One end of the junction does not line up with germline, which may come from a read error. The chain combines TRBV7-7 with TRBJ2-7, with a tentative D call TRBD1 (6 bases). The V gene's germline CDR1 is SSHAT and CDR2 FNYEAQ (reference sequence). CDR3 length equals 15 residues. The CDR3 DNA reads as TGTGCTAGCAGCTTATCCAGGGGCCCCCTCTACGAGCAGTACTTC. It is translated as CASSLSRGPLYEQYF.

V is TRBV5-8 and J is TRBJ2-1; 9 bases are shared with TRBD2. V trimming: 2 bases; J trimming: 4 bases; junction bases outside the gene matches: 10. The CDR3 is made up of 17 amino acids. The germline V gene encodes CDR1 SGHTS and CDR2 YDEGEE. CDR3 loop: CASSFNQSSGVYNEQFF. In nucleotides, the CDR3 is TGTGCCAGCAGCTTTAATCAGTCTAGCGGGGTATACAATGAGCAGTTCTTC.

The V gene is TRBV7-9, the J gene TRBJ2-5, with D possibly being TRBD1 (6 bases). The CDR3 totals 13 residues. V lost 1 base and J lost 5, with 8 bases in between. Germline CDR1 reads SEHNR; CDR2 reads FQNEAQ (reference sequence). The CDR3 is CASSLVGAETQYF. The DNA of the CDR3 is TGTGCCAGCAGCTTAGTGGGGGCTGAGACCCAGTACTTC.

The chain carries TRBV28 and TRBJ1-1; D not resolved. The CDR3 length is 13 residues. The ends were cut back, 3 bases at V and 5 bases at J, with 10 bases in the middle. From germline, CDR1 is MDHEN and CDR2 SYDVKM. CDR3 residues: CASSFIEVTEAFF. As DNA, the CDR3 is TGTGCCAGCAGTTTCATTGAAGTTACTGAAGCTTTCTTT.

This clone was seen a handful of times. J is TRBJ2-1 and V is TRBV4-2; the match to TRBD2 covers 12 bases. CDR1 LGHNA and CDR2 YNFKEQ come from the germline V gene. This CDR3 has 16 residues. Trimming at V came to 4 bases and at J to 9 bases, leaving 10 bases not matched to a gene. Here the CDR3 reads CASSPLLAGGQSEQFF. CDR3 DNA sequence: TGTGCCAGCAGCCCCCTACTAGCGGGAGGCCAAAGTGAGCAGTTCTTC.

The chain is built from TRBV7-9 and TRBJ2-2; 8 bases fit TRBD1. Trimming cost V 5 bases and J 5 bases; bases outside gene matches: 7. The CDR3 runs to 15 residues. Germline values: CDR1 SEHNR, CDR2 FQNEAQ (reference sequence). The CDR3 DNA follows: TGTGCCAGCAGCCACTGGACAGGGAGGACCGGGGAGCTGTTTTTT. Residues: CASSHWTGRTGELFF.